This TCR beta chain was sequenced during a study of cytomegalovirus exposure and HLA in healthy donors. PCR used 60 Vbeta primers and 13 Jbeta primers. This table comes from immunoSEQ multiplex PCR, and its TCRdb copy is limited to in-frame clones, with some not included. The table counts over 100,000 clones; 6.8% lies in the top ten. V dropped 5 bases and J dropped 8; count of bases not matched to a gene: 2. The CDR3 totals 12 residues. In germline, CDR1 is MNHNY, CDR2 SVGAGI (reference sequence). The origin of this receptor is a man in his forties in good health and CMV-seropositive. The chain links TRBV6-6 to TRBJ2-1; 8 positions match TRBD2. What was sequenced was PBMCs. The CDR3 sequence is CASSNGGDEQFF. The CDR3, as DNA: TGTGCCAGCAGTAACGGGGGGGATGAGCAGTTCTTC.